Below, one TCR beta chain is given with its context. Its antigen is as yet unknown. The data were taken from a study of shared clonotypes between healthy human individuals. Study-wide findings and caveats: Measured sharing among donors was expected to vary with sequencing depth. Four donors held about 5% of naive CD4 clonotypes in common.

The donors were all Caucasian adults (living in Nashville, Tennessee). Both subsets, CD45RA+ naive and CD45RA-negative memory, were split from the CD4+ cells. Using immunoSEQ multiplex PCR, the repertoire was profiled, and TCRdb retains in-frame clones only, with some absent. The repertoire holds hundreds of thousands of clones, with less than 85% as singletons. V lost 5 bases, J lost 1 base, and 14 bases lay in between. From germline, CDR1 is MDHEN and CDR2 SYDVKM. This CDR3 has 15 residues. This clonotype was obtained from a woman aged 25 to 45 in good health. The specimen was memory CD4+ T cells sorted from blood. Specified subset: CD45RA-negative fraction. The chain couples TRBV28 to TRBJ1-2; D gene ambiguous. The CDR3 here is CASSARPTSNYGYTF. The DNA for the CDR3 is TGTGCCAGCAGTGCACGCCCGACAAGTAACTATGGCTACACCTTC.